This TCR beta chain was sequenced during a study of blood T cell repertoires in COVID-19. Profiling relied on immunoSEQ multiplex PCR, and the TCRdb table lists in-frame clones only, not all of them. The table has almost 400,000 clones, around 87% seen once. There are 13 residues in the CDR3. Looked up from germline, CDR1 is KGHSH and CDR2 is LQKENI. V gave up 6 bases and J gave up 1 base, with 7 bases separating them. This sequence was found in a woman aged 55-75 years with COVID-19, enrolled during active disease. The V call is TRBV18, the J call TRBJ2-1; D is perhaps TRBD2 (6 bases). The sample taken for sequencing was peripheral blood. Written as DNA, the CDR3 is TGTGCCAGCTCTAGCGGATCCTACAATGAGCAGTTCTTC. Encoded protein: CASSSGSYNEQFF.